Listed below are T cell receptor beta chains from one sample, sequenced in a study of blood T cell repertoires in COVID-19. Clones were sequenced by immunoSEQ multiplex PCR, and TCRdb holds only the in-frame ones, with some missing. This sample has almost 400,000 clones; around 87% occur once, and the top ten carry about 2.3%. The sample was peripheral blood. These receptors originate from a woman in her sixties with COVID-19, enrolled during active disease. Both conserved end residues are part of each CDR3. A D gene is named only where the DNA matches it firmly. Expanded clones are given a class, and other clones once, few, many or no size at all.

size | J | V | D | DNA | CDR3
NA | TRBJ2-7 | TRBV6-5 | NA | TGTGCCAGCGTTGCATATACAACAGGCGGCGAGCAGTACTTC | CASVAYTTGGEQYF
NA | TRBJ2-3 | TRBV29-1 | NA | TGCAGCGTTTCAGAAGATACGCAGTATTTT | CSVSEDTQYF
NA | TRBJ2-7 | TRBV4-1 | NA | TGCGCCAGCAGCCCGACAGGATACGAGCAGTACTTC | CASSPTGYEQYF
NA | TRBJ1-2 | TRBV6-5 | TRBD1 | TGTGCCAGCAGTTACTCCCCGGGAGACAGGGTGCGCGGCTACACCTTC | CASSYSPGDRVRGYTF
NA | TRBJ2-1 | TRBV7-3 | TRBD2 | TGTGCCAGCAGCTTAATAGGGACTAGCGGGGGGCATACTCATTCCAATCAGCAGTTCTTC | CASSLIGTSGGHTHSNQQFF
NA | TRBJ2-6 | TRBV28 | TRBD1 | TGTGCCAGCAGTTTACTCACCCTCCGGGACAGGGGGCCTAACGACCGCTCTGGGGCCAACGTCCTGACTTTC | CASSLLTLRDRGPNDRSGANVLTF
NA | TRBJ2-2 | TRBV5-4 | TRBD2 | TGTGCCAGCAGCTTTGTCGGGGGGAATATCCACGGGGAGCTGTTTTTT | CASSFVGGNIHGELFF
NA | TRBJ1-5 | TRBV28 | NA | TGTGCCAGCCGAGCTAGCAATCAGCCCCAGCATTTT | CASRASNQPQHF
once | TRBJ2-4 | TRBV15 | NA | TGTGCCACCAGCGGCTCAGGGGCCCTGGCTTTC | CATSGSGALAF
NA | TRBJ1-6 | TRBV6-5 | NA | TGTGCCAGCAGTTATGGCCCATATAATTCACCCCTCCACTTT | CASSYGPYNSPLHF
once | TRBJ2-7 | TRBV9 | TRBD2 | TGTGCCAGCAGCGTCACACTAGCGGGGGGCCTCTACGAGCAGTACTTC | CASSVTLAGGLYEQYF
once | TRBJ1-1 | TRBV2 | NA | TGTGCCAGCAGGTTACAGGCGTCGAGGAACACTGAAGCTTTCTTT | CASRLQASRNTEAFF
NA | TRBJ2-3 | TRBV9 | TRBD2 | TGTGCCAGCAGCGGTGGGCCTAGCGGGGGGGTTTCAGATACGCAGTATTTT | CASSGGPSGGVSDTQYF
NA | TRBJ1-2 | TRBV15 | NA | TGTGCCACCCGCAGGCCCGCAGGGGTATTTTATGGCTACACCTTC | CATRRPAGVFYGYTF
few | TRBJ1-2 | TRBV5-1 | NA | TGCGCCAGCAGCGTTGGAGGCAGATCCCGGCTCACCTTC | CASSVGGRSRLTF
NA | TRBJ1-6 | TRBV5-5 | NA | TGTGCCAGCAGCCCCGGGGGGTTGTCTATTTCACCCCTCCACTTT | CASSPGGLSISPLHF
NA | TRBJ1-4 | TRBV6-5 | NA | TGTGCCAGCAGCGCCAGGAAGGCAACTAATGAAAAACTGTTTTTT | CASSARKATNEKLFF
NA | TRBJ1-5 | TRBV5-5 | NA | TGTGCCAGCAGCTTGGACAGTTTTAGCAATCAGCCCCAGCATTTT | CASSLDSFSNQPQHF
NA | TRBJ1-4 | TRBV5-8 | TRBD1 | TGTGCCAGCAGCCGCCGGGACAGGGGGCTTTCTAATGAAAAACTGTTTTTT | CASSRRDRGLSNEKLFF
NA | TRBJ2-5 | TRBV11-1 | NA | TGTGCCAGTCGTGCCCCCGGGGAAGAGACCCAGTACTTC | CASRAPGEETQYF
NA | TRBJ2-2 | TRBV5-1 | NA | TGCGCCAGCAGCCAAGGGAGGAACACCGGGGAGCTGTTTTTT | CASSQGRNTGELFF
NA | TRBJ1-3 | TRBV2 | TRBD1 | TGTGCCAGCAGCTCGGGACAGGCTGGAAACACCATATATTTT | CASSSGQAGNTIYF
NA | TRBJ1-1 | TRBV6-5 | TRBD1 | TGTGCCAGCATCGAAAGGACAGGGGCCCCTGAAGCTTTCTTT | CASIERTGAPEAFF
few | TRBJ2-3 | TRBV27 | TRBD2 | TGTGCCAGCAGTGGAGGACTAGCGCAATCCGATACGCAGTATTTT | CASSGGLAQSDTQYF
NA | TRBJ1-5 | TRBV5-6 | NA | TGTGCCAGCAGCCACGGTCCAAGATCTAGCAATCAGCCCCAGCATTTT | CASSHGPRSSNQPQHF
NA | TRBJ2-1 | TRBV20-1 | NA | TGCAGTGCTAAGCGGAGAGATGAGCAGTTCTTC | CSAKRRDEQFF
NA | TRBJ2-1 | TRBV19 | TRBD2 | TGTGCCAGTAGTATCTACGGGGGGGTTTACAATGAGCAGTTCTTC | CASSIYGGVYNEQFF
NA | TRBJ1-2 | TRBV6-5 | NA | TGTGCCAGCAGTATAGACCGCGGGAGAGGCTACACCTTC | CASSIDRGRGYTF
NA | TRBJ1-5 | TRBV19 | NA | TGTGCCAGTAGTATCGGGACACTTAGCAATCAGCCCCAGCATTTT | CASSIGTLSNQPQHF
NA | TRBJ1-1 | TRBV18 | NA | TGTGCCAGCTCTTACAGTATCACTGAAGCTTTCTTT | CASSYSITEAFF
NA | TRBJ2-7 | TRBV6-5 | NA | TGTGCCAGCAGTTCTAGATACGAGCAGTACTTC | CASSSRYEQYF
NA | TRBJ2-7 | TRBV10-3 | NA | TGTGCCATCAGTGCTGGCGGGTTGCCCTACGAGCAGTACTTC | CAISAGGLPYEQYF
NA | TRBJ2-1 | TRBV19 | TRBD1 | TGTGCCAGTAGTTGGGACAGGGGATCCAATGAGCAGTTCTTC | CASSWDRGSNEQFF
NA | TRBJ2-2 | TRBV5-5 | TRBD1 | TGTGCCAGCAGCTTGAGGGACAGCCCGACCGGGGAGCTGTTTTTT | CASSLRDSPTGELFF
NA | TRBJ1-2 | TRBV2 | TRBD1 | TGTGCCAGCAGTAGGGACAGGGAGGTGAACTATGGCTACACCTTC | CASSRDREVNYGYTF
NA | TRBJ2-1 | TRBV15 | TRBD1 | TGTGCCACCAGTGACAGGGGGAACAATGAGCAGTTCTTC | CATSDRGNNEQFF
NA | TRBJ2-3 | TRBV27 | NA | TGTGCCAGCAGTTTAAGCGAGACCACAGATACGCAGTATTTT | CASSLSETTDTQYF
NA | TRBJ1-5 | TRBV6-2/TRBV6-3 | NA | TGTGCCAGCAGCGACTCCAATCAGCCCCAGCATTTT | CASSDSNQPQHF
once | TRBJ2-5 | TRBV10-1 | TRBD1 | TGCGCCAGCAGTGAGGGGGGACAGGGGGCCCCGAGGAAGGAGACCCAGTACTTC | CASSEGGQGAPRKETQYF
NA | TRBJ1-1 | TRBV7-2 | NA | TGTGCCAGCAGCTCCTACCTAGACGAAGCTTTCTTT | CASSSYLDEAFF
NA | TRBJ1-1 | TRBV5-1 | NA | TGCGCCAGCAGCTTGGGAGGGATCGAGAACACTGAAGCTTTCTTT | CASSLGGIENTEAFF
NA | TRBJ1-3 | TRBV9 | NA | TGTGCCAGCACCCCCGCCGGGCTTCGGGAAAACACCATATATTTT | CASTPAGLRENTIYF
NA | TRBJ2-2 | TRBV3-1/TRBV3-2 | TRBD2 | TGTGCCAGCAGCCCCCTCGCGGGGGGATTCCGGACCGGGGAGCTGTTTTTT | CASSPLAGGFRTGELFF
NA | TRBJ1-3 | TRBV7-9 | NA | TGTGCCAGCAGCTTCACAGGGAATATTGGAAACACCATATATTTT | CASSFTGNIGNTIYF
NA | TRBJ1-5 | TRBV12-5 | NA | TGTGCTAGTAAATTAGGGGCTCAGCCCCAGCATTTT | CASKLGAQPQHF
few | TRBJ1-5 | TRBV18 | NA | TGTGCCAGCTCACCAGTAGGGGGTCAGCCCCAGCATTTT | CASSPVGGQPQHF
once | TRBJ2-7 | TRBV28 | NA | TGTGCCAGCAATCCTTACAGGGAAAAGCCCCCCTACGAGCAGTACTTC | CASNPYREKPPYEQYF
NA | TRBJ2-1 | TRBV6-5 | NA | TGTGCCAGCAGTTACGCGGGACAGTACAATGAGCAGTTCTTC | CASSYAGQYNEQFF